The 19 T cell receptor beta chains listed next were all sequenced from one sample in a study of blood T cell repertoires in COVID-19. TCRdb's copy holds only in-frame clones and misses some; the assay was immunoSEQ multiplex PCR. The sample has 100,000 to 150,000 clones, around 74% seen once. Sequenced sample: peripheral blood. These receptors came from a man in his sixties with acute or convalescent COVID-19.

This sequence joins TRBV5-6 and TRBJ1-2, with 9 bases matching TRBD1. Germline CDR1 is SGHDT and CDR2 is YYEEEE. This CDR3 has 16 amino acids. Trimming cost V 5 bases and J 0 bases; bases outside gene matches: 8. CDR3 loop: CASSYYDRGSNYGYTF. For the CDR3, the DNA is TGTGCCAGCAGTTACTATGACAGGGGGTCTAACTATGGCTACACCTTC.

The V call is TRBV10-3, the J call TRBJ1-2; 8 bases line up with TRBD1. CDR1 is ENHRY and CDR2 is SYGVKD in the germline V gene. This CDR3 spans 14 amino acids. V dropped 10 bases and J dropped 2; count of bases not matched to a gene: 9. The CDR3 sequence: CATTGQGGNYGYTF. DNA of the CDR3: TGTGCCACCACCGGACAGGGTGGCAACTATGGCTACACCTTC.

V gene TRBV19 combines with J gene TRBJ1-4, with D possibly matching TRBD1 (6 bases). From germline, CDR1 is LNHDA and CDR2 SQIVND (reference sequence). Trimming left V 5 bases short and J 8 bases short, with 12 bases between. The CDR3 length is 13 residues. In DNA, the CDR3 is TGTGCCAGTAGTCTCGACAGGAGCGAAAAACTGTTTTTT. This encodes CASSLDRSEKLFF.

The chain employs TRBV9 and TRBJ2-5; TRBD1 matches 7 bases. Germline trimming cut 4 bases from V and 1 base from J; bases unmatched to any gene: 7. There are 15 residues in the CDR3. Per germline, CDR1 SGDLS and CDR2 YYNGEE. This chain's CDR3 is CASSSRQGRQETQYF. CDR3 bases: TGTGCCAGCAGCTCACGACAGGGCCGCCAAGAGACCCAGTACTTC.

The rearrangement joins TRBV11-3 to TRBJ1-1; a weak D match, TRBD1 (5 bases). CDR1 and CDR2 (germline): SGHNT, YENEEA. This CDR3 comprises 18 residues. V was clipped by 2 bases and J by 4 bases, with 23 bases between them. The CDR3 protein is CASSLYPTETVWGTEAFF. The CDR3 DNA sequence: TGTGCCAGCAGCTTATACCCGACAGAGACAGTATGGGGCACTGAAGCTTTCTTT.

In its sample, this clone was seen once. At one end the junction does not follow the germline gene, possibly because of a read error. The chain links TRBV5-1 to TRBJ1-1; D possibly corresponds to TRBD1 (6 bases). The CDR3 is 14 residues long. Looked up from germline, CDR1 is SGHRS and CDR2 is YFSETQ. The CDR3 DNA is TGCGCTAGCAGCGGGACGACAGGGAACACTGAAGCTTTCTTT. It encodes CASSGTTGNTEAFF.

The chain combines TRBV7-3 with TRBJ2-1; weak D call: TRBD2 (6 bases). From germline, CDR1 is SGHTA and CDR2 FQGTGA. CDR3 length: 14 amino acids. Trimming shortened V by 4 bases and J by 9 bases, and 16 bases separated the two germline ends. CDR3 loop: CASSSTNRLGEQFF. For the CDR3, the DNA is TGTGCCAGCAGCTCGACGAATAGACTAGGTGAGCAGTTCTTC. The full variable domain, rest sourced from reference TRBV7-3 and TRBJ2-1, is GAGVSQTPSNKVTEKGKYVELRCDPISGHTALYWYRQSLGQGPEFLIYFQGTGAADDSGLPNDRFFAVRPEGSVSTLKIQRTERGDSAVYLCASSSTNRLGEQFFGPGTRLTVL.

This chain uses TRBV4-1 with TRBJ1-1, with D perhaps TRBD1 (5 bases). The V gene's germline CDR1 is MGHRA and CDR2 YSYEKL. V lost 2 bases to trimming and J lost 3 bases, with 25 bases between them. The CDR3 loop spans 19 amino acids. This CDR3 reads CASSQFYMDVGGLDTEAFF. CDR3 sequence (DNA): TGCGCCAGCAGCCAATTTTATATGGACGTCGGGGGACTGGACACTGAAGCTTTCTTT.

This chain joins TRBV15 and TRBJ1-5; TRBD1 agrees at 9 bases. V dropped 1 base and J dropped 8; count of bases not matched to a gene: 6. Germline V lookup: CDR1 LNHNV, CDR2 YYDKDF (reference sequence). This CDR3 has 15 amino acids. The CDR3 coding sequence is TGTGCCACCAGCAGAGGGGAACAGGGGGCCGAGCCCCAGCATTTT. Protein sequence: CATSRGEQGAEPQHF.

This clone has just a few counts. CDR3 region: CASSIDREQSTSGANVLTF. The CDR3 DNA is TGTGCCAGTAGTATAGATCGGGAACAGTCCACCTCTGGGGCCAACGTCCTGACTTTC. This chain links TRBV19 with TRBJ2-6; D might be TRBD2 (5 bases). The germline V gene encodes CDR1 LNHDA and CDR2 SQIVND (reference sequence). Trimming stripped 0 bases from V and 0 bases from J, with 15 bases between. The CDR3 has 19 residues.

This chain joins TRBV28 and TRBJ1-2; the D is unclear. The CDR3 sequence is 12 residues long. Trimming stripped 2 bases from V and 8 bases from J, with 9 bases between. Germline V gene lookup returns CDR1 MDHEN and CDR2 SYDVKM. CDR3 sequence: CASSLRLRGYTF. As DNA, the CDR3 is TGTGCCAGCAGTTTACGACTTCGCGGCTACACCTTC.

This sequence joins TRBV5-6 and TRBJ1-1; D not resolved. The CDR3 is made up of 11 amino acids. Trimming took 4 bases from V and 3 from J, leaving 4 bases between them. Germline V gene lookup returns CDR1 SGHDT and CDR2 YYEEEE. The CDR3: CASSQYTEAFF. The DNA of the CDR3 is TGTGCCAGCAGCCAATACACTGAAGCTTTCTTT.

This clone was observed a few times. The chain employs TRBV11-2 and TRBJ2-1; 7 bases map to TRBD1. Losses at the gene ends were 4 bases for V and 9 bases for J; bases not matched to a gene: 12. This CDR3 region has 15 residues. Germline V gene lookup returns CDR1 SGHAT and CDR2 FQNNGV. The CDR3 DNA reads TGTGCCAGCAGCTGGTCCGGGACAGCTAAGGGTGAGCAGTTCTTC. Protein product: CASSWSGTAKGEQFF.

The chain joins TRBV11-3 to TRBJ2-3, with 12 bases that match TRBD2. There are 14 residues in the CDR3. V lost 5 bases to trimming and J lost 6 bases; unmatched junction nucleotides: 3. The germline V gene encodes CDR1 SGHNT and CDR2 YENEEA. This chain's CDR3 is CASSPGTSGDTQYF. The CDR3 DNA is TGTGCCAGCAGCCCCGGGACTAGCGGGGATACGCAGTATTTT.

CDR3 loop: CATTRLAGAGNTGELFF. CDR3 coding DNA: TGCGCCACCACTAGACTAGCGGGGGCCGGGAACACCGGGGAGCTGTTTTTT. The chain employs TRBV5-1 and TRBJ2-2; the match to TRBD2 covers 12 bases. This CDR3 spans 17 amino acids. The germline V gene has CDR1 SGHRS and CDR2 YFSETQ. Trimming took 9 bases from V and 1 from J; bases not matched to a gene: 10.

The rearrangement joins TRBV5-6 to TRBJ2-7, with TRBD2 as a possible D gene (5 bases). Trimming stripped 4 bases from V and 0 bases from J, with 14 bases between. Germline V gene data show CDR1 as SGHDT and CDR2 as YYEEEE. The CDR3 spans 15 residues. Here the CDR3 DNA reads TGTGCCAGCAGCGGCGGGCCCCTCTTCTCCTACGAGCAGTACTTC. It yields the protein CASSGGPLFSYEQYF.

This clone was counted once. The chain combines TRBV2 with TRBJ1-6; D uncertain. The length of the CDR3 is 14 residues. Germline V gives CDR1 SNHLY, CDR2 FYNNEI. V lost 8 bases, J lost 0 bases, and 8 bases lay in between. As DNA, the CDR3 is TGTGCCAGCGCTGCGAGCTCCTATAATTCACCCCTCCACTTT. It encodes CASAASSYNSPLHF.

V gene TRBV5-6 combines with J gene TRBJ1-3, with 8 bases that match TRBD1. The length of the CDR3 is 12 residues. After removal of 3 bases from V and 7 bases from J, the junction contained 0 bases not matched to a gene. Germline CDR1 and CDR2: SGHDT and YYEEEE. CDR3 nucleotide sequence: TGTGCCAGCAGCTGGGACAGGAACACCATATATTTT. This codes for CASSWDRNTIYF.

This clone was observed once. This chain connects TRBV30 to TRBJ2-5; D remains ambiguous. The CDR3 is made up of 15 amino acids. The germline CDR1 and CDR2 sequences are GTSNPN and SVGIG (reference sequence). The V gene lost 2 bases and the J gene lost 5 bases, with 18 bases spanning the gap. The CDR3 sequence is CAWSPTLAFGETQYF. CDR3 nucleotides: TGTGCCTGGAGTCCTACCTTAGCTTTCGGGGAGACCCAGTACTTC.